Listed here are 14 T cell receptor beta chains from one sample, sequenced in a study. TCRdb reanalysed the 5' RACE reads using MiXCR and keeps one entry per CDR3 protein. The sample lists 55,000 to 80,000 distinct CDR3 sequences, roughly 23% occurring once. Sequences were obtained from memory CD4+ T cells sorted from a lymph node. Indicated subset: memory CD4+ T cells, CD4+CD45RO+CD25-. The source of these receptors is a female donor with breast cancer.

This clonotype was counted at least ten times. In DNA form, the CDR3 reads TGTGCCAGCAGGCGGGACAGGGCTACCGGGGAGCTGTTTTTT. Amino acids: CASRRDRATGELFF. The chain recombines TRBV6-5 with TRBJ2-2, with 9 bases that match TRBD1. V lost 6 bases, J lost 5 bases, and 4 bases stayed unmatched. Germline CDR1 reads MNHEY; CDR2 reads SVGAGI. CDR3 length: 14 amino acids.

The chain employs TRBV4-3 and TRBJ1-2; possible D gene TRBD1, 5 bases. Trimming removed 0 bases at V and 7 bases at J, with 12 bases between. The CDR3 totals 14 residues. Germline CDR1 is LGHNA and CDR2 is YSLEER. CDR3 in amino acids: CASSQDRGSRGYTF. CDR3 bases: TGCGCCAGCAGCCAAGATAGGGGCAGTCGTGGCTACACCTTC.

The rearrangement links TRBV7-2 to TRBJ1-1; no definite D call. V was cut by 3 bases and J by 4 bases, with 6 bases left in between. Germline V gene data show CDR1 as SGHTA and CDR2 as FQGNSA. The CDR3 loop spans 12 amino acids. The CDR3 nucleotides read TGTGCCAGCAGCTTTTCAGGCACTGAAGCTTTCTTT. Translating it yields CASSFSGTEAFF. Full variable domain (outside the CDR3, taken from reference TRBV7-2 and TRBJ1-1): GAGVSQSPSNKVTEKGKDVELRCDPISGHTALYWYRQSLGQGLEFLIYFQGNSAPDKSGLPSDRFSAERTGGSVSTLTIQRTQQEDSAVYLCASSFSGTEAFFGQGTRLTVV.

Comment on this clonotype: A read error may be the cause here, since a much bigger clone is one base away. The conserved phenylalanine or tryptophan normally closing the CDR3 is absent here, so this likely arose from a read error. The chain links TRBV6-2 or TRBV6-3 to TRBJ2-2; D is uncertain. Trimming took 2 bases from V and 4 from J, leaving 5 bases between them. This CDR3 region has 13 residues. Germline V gives CDR1 MNHEY, CDR2 SVGEGT. Here the CDR3 reads CASSYRATGELFL. For the CDR3, the DNA is TGTGCCAGCAGTTACAGGGCCACCGGGGAGCTGTTTCTT.

This clonotype has at least ten counts. V and J are TRBV5-1 and TRBJ2-3, with 10 bases aligning to TRBD2. V lost 0 bases to trimming and J lost 1 base; unmatched junction nucleotides: 2. CDR1 is SGHRS, CDR2 YFSETQ, per germline. CDR3 size: 16 residues. The DNA of the CDR3 is TGCGCCAGCAGCTTGGCCGGGACTAGCGGCACAGATACGCAGTATTTT. Translating gives CASSLAGTSGTDTQYF.

This clonotype was detected a few times. The V call is TRBV27, the J call TRBJ1-6; D call uncertain. The ends were cut back, 6 bases at V and 6 bases at J, with 15 bases in the middle. The CDR3 spans 15 residues. Germline CDR1 MNHEY, CDR2 SMNVEV (reference sequence). DNA for the CDR3: TGTGCCAGCAGCCGAGACTTATCTGGTAATTCACCCCTCCACTTT. This sequence encodes CASSRDLSGNSPLHF.

This clonotype has at least ten counts. This chain connects TRBV2 to TRBJ2-2; a possible D gene is TRBD1 (6 bases). Between the trimmed V and J ends, which lost 7 bases and 4 bases, there was a span of 10 bases. The length of the CDR3 is 13 residues. Germline values: CDR1 SNHLY, CDR2 FYNNEI. For the CDR3, the DNA is TGTGCCAGCACCCCCAGGGGCACCGGGGAGCTGTTTTTT. As protein: CASTPRGTGELFF.

This clonotype was counted many times. V and J are TRBV5-1 and TRBJ2-6; D might be TRBD1 (5 bases). The CDR3 extends over 15 amino acids. From germline, CDR1 is SGHRS and CDR2 YFSETQ. Trimming shortened V by 4 bases and J by 4 bases, and 12 bases separated the two germline ends. The CDR3 DNA reads as TGCGCCAGCAGCCTGCAGGGTTCGGGGGCCAACGTCCTGACTTTC. Encoded protein: CASSLQGSGANVLTF.

The chain is built from TRBV6-5 and TRBJ1-6; tentatively, D is TRBD1 (5 bases). The CDR3 has 13 amino acids. Germline CDR1 MNHEY, CDR2 SVGAGI. V lost 5 bases, J lost 8 bases, and 10 bases lay in between. The CDR3 region has the DNA TGTGCCAGCAGTGCCCGGGGGGATTCACCCCTCCACTTT. This codes for CASSARGDSPLHF.

The V call is TRBV12-3 or TRBV12-4, the J call TRBJ2-4; 7 nucleotides agree with TRBD1. V trimming: 7 bases; J trimming: 9 bases; junction bases outside the gene matches: 6. The CDR3 consists of 12 residues. The CDR3 sequence is CASTGTVGIQYF. The CDR3 nucleotides are TGTGCCAGCACCGGGACAGTTGGCATTCAGTACTTC.

This clonotype was observed a few times. The CDR3 region is CSATWTGLDSGNTIYF. CDR3 DNA: TGCAGTGCTACCTGGACAGGCCTCGACTCTGGAAACACCATATATTTT. The rearrangement uses TRBV20-1 and TRBJ1-3; 7 nucleotides agree with TRBD1. Per germline, CDR1 DFQATT and CDR2 SNEGSKA (reference sequence). CDR3 length equals 16 residues. The V gene end was trimmed by 4 bases and the J gene end by 0 bases; junction bases not matched to a gene: 9.

V is TRBV10-2 and J is TRBJ1-2; unclear D gene. Germline V lookup: CDR1 WSHSY, CDR2 SAAADI. The ends were cut back, 0 bases at V and 4 bases at J, with 6 bases in the middle. The CDR3 spans 13 residues. In nucleotides, the CDR3 is TGCGCCAGCAGTGAGTCTACTACCTATGGCTACACCTTC. Translation: CASSESTTYGYTF.

This clonotype has more than one count but fewer than ten. The chain carries TRBV18 and TRBJ2-3, with D possibly being TRBD2 (5 bases). V dropped 7 bases and J dropped 4 bases, with 15 bases sitting between them. Germline loops: CDR1 KGHSH, CDR2 LQKENI. This CDR3 has 14 residues. The CDR3 nucleotides read TGTGCCAGCTGTTTGAAAGCGGACTCAGATACGCAGTATTTT. It translates to CASCLKADSDTQYF.

This clonotype turned up a few times. This chain links TRBV7-8 with TRBJ2-7; no definite D call. From germline, CDR1 is SGHVS and CDR2 FQNEAQ. Trimming shortened V by 4 bases and J by 7 bases, and 23 bases separated the two germline ends. This CDR3 comprises 16 residues. The DNA for the CDR3 is TGTGCCAGCAGCTCACTACCCCGAGGACGGTCCGGGGAGCAGTACTTC. Encoded protein: CASSSLPRGRSGEQYF. Based on the CDR3 plus reference TRBV7-8 and TRBJ2-7, the full variable domain is GAGVSQSPRYKVAKRGQDVALRCDPISGHVSLFWYQQALGQGPEFLTYFQNEAQLDKSGLPSDRFFAERPEGSVSTLKIQRTQQEDSAVYLCASSSLPRGRSGEQYFGPGTRLTVT.